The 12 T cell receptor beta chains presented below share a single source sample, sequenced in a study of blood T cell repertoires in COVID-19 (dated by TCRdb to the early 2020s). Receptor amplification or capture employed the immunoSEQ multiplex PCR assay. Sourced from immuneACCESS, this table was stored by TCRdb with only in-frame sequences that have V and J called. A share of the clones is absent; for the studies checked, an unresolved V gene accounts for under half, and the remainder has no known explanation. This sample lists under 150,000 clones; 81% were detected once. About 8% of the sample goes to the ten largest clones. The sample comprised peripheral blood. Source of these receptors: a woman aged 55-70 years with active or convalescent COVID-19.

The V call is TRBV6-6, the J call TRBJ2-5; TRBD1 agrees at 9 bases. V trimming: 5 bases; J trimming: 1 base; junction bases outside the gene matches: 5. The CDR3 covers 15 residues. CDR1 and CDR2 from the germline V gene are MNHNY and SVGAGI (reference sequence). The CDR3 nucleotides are TGTGCCAGCAGTCGGGACAGGGCCCCCCAAGAGACCCAGTACTTC. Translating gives CASSRDRAPQETQYF.

This chain's CDR3 is CASSWGLQGATYEQYF. The CDR3 region has the DNA TGTGCCAGCAGCTGGGGGTTACAGGGGGCGACCTACGAGCAGTACTTC. The rearrangement links TRBV5-5 to TRBJ2-7; 9 nucleotides agree with TRBD1. Per germline, CDR1 SGHKS and CDR2 YYEKEE (reference sequence). The CDR3 covers 16 residues. V lost 3 bases to trimming and J lost 2 bases; unmatched junction nucleotides: 9.

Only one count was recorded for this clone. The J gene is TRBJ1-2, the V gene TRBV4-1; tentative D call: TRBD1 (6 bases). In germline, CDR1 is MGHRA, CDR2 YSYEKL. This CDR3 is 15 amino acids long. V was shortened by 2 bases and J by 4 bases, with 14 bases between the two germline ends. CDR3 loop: CASSQTATGPYGYTF. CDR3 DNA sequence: TGCGCCAGCAGCCAAACAGCTACAGGGCCCTATGGCTACACCTTC.

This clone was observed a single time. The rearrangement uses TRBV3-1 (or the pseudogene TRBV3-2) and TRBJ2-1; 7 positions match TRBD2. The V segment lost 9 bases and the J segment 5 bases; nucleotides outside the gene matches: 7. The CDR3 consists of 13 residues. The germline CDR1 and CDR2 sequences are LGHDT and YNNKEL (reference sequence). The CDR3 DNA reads TGTGCCAGGCCCGGAGCGGGACACAATGAGCAGTTCTTC. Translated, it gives CARPGAGHNEQFF.

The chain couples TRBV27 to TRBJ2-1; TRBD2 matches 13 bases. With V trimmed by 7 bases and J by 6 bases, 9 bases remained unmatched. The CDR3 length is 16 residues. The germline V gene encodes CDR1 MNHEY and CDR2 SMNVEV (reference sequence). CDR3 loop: CASIRSGTSGTNEQFF. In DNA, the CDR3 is TGTGCCAGCATACGTTCCGGGACTAGCGGGACCAATGAGCAGTTCTTC.

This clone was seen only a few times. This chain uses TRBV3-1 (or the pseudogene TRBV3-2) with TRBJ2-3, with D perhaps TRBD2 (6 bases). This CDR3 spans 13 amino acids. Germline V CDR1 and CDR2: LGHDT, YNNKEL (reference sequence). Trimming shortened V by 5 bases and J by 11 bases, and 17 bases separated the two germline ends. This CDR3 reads CASSEGIAEGQYF. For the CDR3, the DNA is TGTGCCAGCAGCGAAGGGATAGCGGAGGGGCAGTATTTT.

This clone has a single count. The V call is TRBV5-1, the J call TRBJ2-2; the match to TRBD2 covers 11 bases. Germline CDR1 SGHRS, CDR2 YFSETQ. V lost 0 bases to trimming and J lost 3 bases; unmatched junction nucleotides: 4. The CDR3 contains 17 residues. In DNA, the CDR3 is TGCGCCAGCAGCTTGGGACCGGGACTAGCGGACACCGGGGAGCTGTTTTTT. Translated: CASSLGPGLADTGELFF.

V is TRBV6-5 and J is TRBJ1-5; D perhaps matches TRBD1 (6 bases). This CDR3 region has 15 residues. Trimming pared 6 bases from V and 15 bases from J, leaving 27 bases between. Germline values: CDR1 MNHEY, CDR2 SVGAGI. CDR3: CASSPGWTAYQPVHF. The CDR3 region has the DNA TGTGCCAGCAGCCCAGGTTGGACAGCCTATCAGCCCGTGCATTTT.

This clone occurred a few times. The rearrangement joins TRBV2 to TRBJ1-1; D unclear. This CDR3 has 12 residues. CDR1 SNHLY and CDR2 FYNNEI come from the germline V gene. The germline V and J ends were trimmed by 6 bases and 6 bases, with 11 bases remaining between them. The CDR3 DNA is TGTGCCAGCAGGATCAGCGGTCCTGAAGCTTTCTTT. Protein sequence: CASRISGPEAFF.

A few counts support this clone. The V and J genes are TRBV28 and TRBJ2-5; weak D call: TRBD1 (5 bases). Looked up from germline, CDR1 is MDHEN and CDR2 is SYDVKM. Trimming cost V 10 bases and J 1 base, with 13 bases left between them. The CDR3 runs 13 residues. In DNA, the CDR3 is TGTGCCACGCGGCAGACAGCCCAAGAGACCCAGTACTTC. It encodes CATRQTAQETQYF.

CDR3 region: CASSRQGNEKLFF. The CDR3 DNA reads TGTGCCAGCAGCCGACAGGGTAATGAAAAACTGTTTTTT. The chain employs TRBV28 and TRBJ1-4, with 7 bases lining up with TRBD1. The CDR3 loop spans 13 amino acids. The germline CDR1 and CDR2 sequences are MDHEN and SYDVKM. V lost 6 bases to trimming and J lost 4 bases; unmatched junction nucleotides: 2.

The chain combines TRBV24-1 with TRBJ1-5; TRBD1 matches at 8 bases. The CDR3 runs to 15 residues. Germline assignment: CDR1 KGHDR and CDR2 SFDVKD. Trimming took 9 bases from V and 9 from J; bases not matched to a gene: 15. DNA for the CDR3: TGTGCCACCTTATACTGGACAGGGACATGGAGGCCCCAGCATTTT. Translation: CATLYWTGTWRPQHF.